The sequence of this T cell receptor beta chain was determined in a study of T cells in Graves' hyperthyroidism and ophthalmopathy. Findings of the study overall: The majority of expanded thyroid clonotypes above 0.001 also appeared in blood. A median 6.5 months before onset, the model predicted ophthalmopathy.

For this clonotype: Its antigen is unidentified.

Germline CDR1 is SGHNT and CDR2 is YYREEE (reference sequence). CDR3 length equals 17 residues. The J segment lost 6 bases and the V segment lost 4 bases, leaving 16 bases of the junction unmatched. Newly diagnosed hyperthyroidism, duration under 2 months, in patients aged 18 to 65. TCR beta CDR3 regions were amplified from RNA. During a first-round RT-PCR of the TCR CDR3, the HTBI primer set was used. TCRdb recomputed calls from the multiplex PCR reads with MiXCR, one row per CDR3 protein. The data contain fewer than 350,000 distinct CDR3 sequences, roughly an eighth of them singletons. Sequences were obtained from blood. This sequence originates from a woman aged 40 to 50 with Graves' hyperthyroidism. The gene calls are TRBV5-4 and TRBJ1-5; 7 nucleotides align to TRBD1. This chain's CDR3 is CASSGGGRWDSLQPQHF. For the CDR3, the DNA is TGTGCCAGCAGCGGGGGGGGGCGCTGGGACAGTCTTCAGCCCCAGCATTTT.